This T cell receptor beta chain came from a study of cytomegalovirus exposure and HLA in healthy donors. Points from the study as a whole: More clonal expansion characterized HLA-associated TCR beta chains than equally common others in a later analysis.

Primers included in the PCR were 60 Vbeta and 13 Jbeta primers. TCRdb's table, derived via immunoSEQ multiplex PCR, lists solely in-frame clones and lacks some. Counted here are 150,000 to 200,000 clones, around three quarters occurring once; the ten biggest clones make up 1.5% to 2%. A remark on this clone: Its antigen is currently unknown.

This TCR derives from a woman in her twenties or thirties in good health and CMV-seronegative. The sequenced sample was PBMCs.

DNA for the CDR3: TGTGCCAGCAACCCTAGTATCCGAGCCAAAAACATTCAGTACTTC. Its protein product is CASNPSIRAKNIQYF. The gene calls are TRBV6-1 and TRBJ2-4, with D hard to call. Germline V gene sequence: CDR1 MNHNS, CDR2 SASEGT. The CDR3 contains 15 residues. Trimming removed 7 bases at V and 0 bases at J, with 13 bases between.